This T cell receptor (beta chain) stems from a study of T cells in localized non-small cell lung cancer (dated by TCRdb to between 2020 and 2021). Regarding the study in general: Comparing tumors with uninvolved tumor-adjacent lungs, the study looked at the T cell repertoires of 220 or so patients with early-stage NSCLC. The cohort consisted of under 300 treatment-naive NSCLC patients whose localized lung tumors had been resected. The mean age of the NSCLC patients was around 67 years, with 120 to 150 men and about a hundred women. General conclusions and limits of the study: A median of about 55 of the top 100 tumor clones were detected in paired uninvolved adjacent lung, and 28 of these tumor clones were also found among the top 100 clones of the paired uninvolved adjacent lung. Since the design was exploratory, TCR variables were selected using unadjusted p-values with no false-discovery rate correction. Higher blood T cell density associated with longer overall survival, while higher adjacent-lung clonality associated with shorter survival. Uninvolved tumor-adjacent lung showed the highest T cell clonality, higher than tumor, which suggests more focused antigenic responses in the adjacent lung. Because multi-region tumor sequencing was not performed, intratumor heterogeneity could not be ruled out.

Remarks on this clone: Its cognate antigen has yet to be identified. Base-call qualities are not available, and no considerably larger clone is one nucleotide away.

At diagnosis, tumor, uninvolved tumor-adjacent lung and peripheral blood were collected and then preserved as a mix of FFPE and fresh-frozen material. For TCR repertoire profiling, blood samples were analyzed as peripheral blood mononuclear cells. TCR beta CDR3 regions were sequenced from DNA using the immunoSEQ Assay. Processing in the source paper ran as follows. To compute T cell density, TCR beta template counts were normalized to usable DNA, which was estimated by amplifying housekeeping genes. Richness was estimated with the preseqR package, extrapolating to 400,000 templates for PBMC samples and 120,000 templates for tissue samples. Clonality was calculated as one minus Pielou's evenness. Tissue-enriched TCRs were identified through differential abundance testing performed on productive amino-acid clonotypes, with a minimum total count of 5 and an alpha of 0.1. Repertoire overlap between compartments was quantified with the Jaccard Index and Morisita Overlap Index. TCR beta CDR3s were clustered by GLIPH together with public tetramer-defined viral CDR3s, and at least three viral sequences plus V-gene enrichment were required for viral motifs. This immuneACCESS table, as held by TCRdb, lists in-frame sequences with V and J called but not all clones. Of the missing ones, under half trace to an unresolved V gene in checked studies; the others have no known cause. The V and J calls and the clone size are those of that table, but D and trimming were determined from the DNA. Across this sample there are about 28,000 clones, with around 90% seen only once. 2.5% to 3% of the sample is in the top ten clones.

V is trimmed back by 5 bases and J by 3 bases, and the junction contains 3 bases that no gene match accounts for. Taken from cysteine to phenylalanine, the CDR3 has 13 residues. The sequence is cut down to CDR3 DNA, 39 bases in frame from base 1. CDR1 is given as SGHAT and CDR2 as FQNNGV, both from the germline V gene. The material was peripheral blood, obtained before any cancer treatment. The sequence joins TRBV11-2 to TRBJ2-5, and TRBD1 matches 7 of the central bases. The sequence was obtained from a woman between 18 and 50 years old with stage I lung adenocarcinoma. The DNA sequence is TGTGCCAGCAGCCAGACAGGGAAAGAGACCCAGTACTTC. The translation is CASSQTGKETQYF. Where the CDR3 stops, the reference TRBV11-2 and TRBJ2-5 genes take over; the full variable domain is EAGVAQSPRYKIIEKRQSVAFWCNPISGHATLYWYQQILGQGPKLLIQFQNNGVVDDSQLPKDRFSAERLKGVDSTLKIQPAKLEDSAVYLCASSQTGKETQYFGPGTRLLVL.